A selection of T cell receptor beta chains follows, all from one sample in a study of CXCR3-negative and CXCR3-positive naive CD8 T cells. TCRdb reprocessed the 5' RACE reads, keeping one entry per CDR3 protein, no DNA. The table lists under 8,000 distinct CDR3 sequences, with 1.4% to 1.5% in the top ten. The sample taken for sequencing was naive CXCR3- CD8+ T cells from blood. The receptors shown here come from a human donor in good health. Some clones in this sample may be carry-over from other donors' samples. CDR3s include the opening cysteine and the closing phenylalanine or tryptophan. Not all rows give a size; the values are once, few, many and, for expanded clones, a class.

v_gene	abundance	j_gene	len	CDR3aa
TRBV6-5	medium-sized	TRBJ2-7	18	CASSLAWGAAYIDNEQYF
TRBV3-1	medium-sized	TRBJ2-3	13	CASSQDSTDTQYF
TRBV5-1	medium-sized	TRBJ2-3	14	CASKVSGSGDTQYF
TRBV21-1	medium-sized	TRBJ2-1	15	CASSKLAVHYNEQFF
TRBV21-1	-	TRBJ2-5	14	CATGTSGTDETQYF
TRBV18	medium-sized	TRBJ2-7	13	CASSPPTGYEQYF
TRBV11-3	-	TRBJ2-7	14	CASSLPNRPYEQYF
TRBV29-1	-	TRBJ2-5	15	CSVEDPGTAKETQYF
TRBV13	-	TRBJ2-5	14	CASSTRGKQETQYF
TRBV6-6	medium-sized	TRBJ2-7	13	CASSIGLDYEQYF
TRBV29-1	-	TRBJ2-4	12	CSATSQGTIQYF
TRBV4-3	-	TRBJ2-3	14	CASSQAQITDTQYF
TRBV29-1	medium-sized	TRBJ2-5	13	CSAETGVGETQYF
TRBV14	medium-sized	TRBJ2-5	15	CASSQVSSDGVTQYF
TRBV6-5	-	TRBJ2-7	13	CASSTGLSYEQYF
TRBV29-1	-	TRBJ2-3	16	CSVEDLQGFVSDTQSF
TRBV9	-	TRBJ2-1	15	CASSPQDVAYNEQFF
TRBV6-1	-	TRBJ1-2	11	CASSENLSYTF
TRBV6-5	medium-sized	TRBJ2-2	14	CAIAGKPNTGELFF
TRBV10-3	-	TRBJ2-1	16	CAITSTSGSTYNEQFF
TRBV20-1	-	TRBJ2-7	17	CSARSGTGGLFTYEQYF
TRBV5-6	medium-sized	TRBJ2-5	14	CASSRLAGEETQYF
TRBV11-2	medium-sized	TRBJ2-7	14	CASSLRTHSYEQYF
TRBV7-9	-	TRBJ1-4	18	CASSLAPGQWQANEKLFF
TRBV14	medium-sized	TRBJ2-7	12	CASSQDLGEQYF
TRBV4-1	-	TRBJ2-1	13	CASSQDPYNEQFF
TRBV29-1	-	TRBJ2-1	11	CSVESSNEQFF
TRBV27	-	TRBJ1-1	14	CASSSLLGDTEAFF
TRBV27	medium-sized	TRBJ1-5	14	CASSPQGFNQPQHF
TRBV12-3/TRBV12-4	-	TRBJ1-1	14	CASSLSSTGTEAFF
TRBV25-1	-	TRBJ1-2	13	CASSEYDLGGYTF
TRBV19	-	TRBJ2-1	14	CASSIIGPTGEQFF
TRBV7-6	-	TRBJ1-1	15	CASTLTGAPNTEAFF
TRBV28	medium-sized	TRBJ2-5	13	CASWDGRGETQYF
TRBV7-6	-	TRBJ1-3	16	CASSLELAGAGNTIYF
TRBV14	medium-sized	TRBJ2-3	16	CASSQRAGGLTDTQYF
TRBV20-1	medium-sized	TRBJ2-7	14	CSARERDRPYEQYF
TRBV7-6	-	TRBJ2-1	15	CASSLMDGGGNEQFF
TRBV27	-	TRBJ2-3	16	CASSWGLSPGTDTQYF
TRBV29-1	-	TRBJ2-1	14	CSVDPDSSYNEQFF
TRBV29-1	medium-sized	TRBJ2-5	12	CSFREAGETQYF
TRBV6-6	medium-sized	TRBJ2-7	12	CASGIPPYEQYF
TRBV18	-	TRBJ2-3	16	CASSLGQGAYTDTQYF